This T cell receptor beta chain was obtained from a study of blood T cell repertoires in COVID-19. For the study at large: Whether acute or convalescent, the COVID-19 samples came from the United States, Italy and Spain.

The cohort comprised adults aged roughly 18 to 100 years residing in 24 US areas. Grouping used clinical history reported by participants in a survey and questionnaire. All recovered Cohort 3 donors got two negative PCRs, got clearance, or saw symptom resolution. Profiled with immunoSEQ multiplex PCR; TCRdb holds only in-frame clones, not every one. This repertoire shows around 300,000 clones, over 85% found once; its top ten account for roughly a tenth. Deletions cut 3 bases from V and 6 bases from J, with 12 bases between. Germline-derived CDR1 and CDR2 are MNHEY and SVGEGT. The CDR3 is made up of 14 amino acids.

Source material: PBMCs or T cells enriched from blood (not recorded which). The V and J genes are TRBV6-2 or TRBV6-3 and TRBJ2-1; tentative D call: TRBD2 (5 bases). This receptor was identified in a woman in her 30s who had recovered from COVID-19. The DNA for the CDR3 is TGTGCCAGCAGTTATTCGGGGAAGTCCAATGAGCAGTTCTTC. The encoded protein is CASSYSGKSNEQFF.